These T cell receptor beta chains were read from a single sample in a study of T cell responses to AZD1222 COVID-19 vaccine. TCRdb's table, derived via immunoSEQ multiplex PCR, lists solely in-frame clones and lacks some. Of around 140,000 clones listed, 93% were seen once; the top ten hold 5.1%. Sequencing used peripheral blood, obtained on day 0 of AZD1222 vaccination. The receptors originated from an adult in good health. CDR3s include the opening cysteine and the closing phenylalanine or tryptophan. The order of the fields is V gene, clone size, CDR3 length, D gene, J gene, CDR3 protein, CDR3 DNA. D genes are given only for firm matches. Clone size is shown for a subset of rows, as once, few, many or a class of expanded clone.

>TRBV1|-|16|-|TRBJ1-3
CTSSQKDTVSGNTIYF
TGCACCAGCAGCCAAAAAGACACCGTCTCTGGAAACACCATATATTTT
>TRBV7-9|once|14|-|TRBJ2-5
CASSLEWGRETQYF
TGTGCCAGCAGCTTAGAATGGGGGAGAGAGACCCAGTACTTC
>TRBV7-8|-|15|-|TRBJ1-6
CASSLSTGPNSPLHF
TGTGCCAGCAGCCTAAGTACAGGGCCTAATTCACCCCTCCACTTT
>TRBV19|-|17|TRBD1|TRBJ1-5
CASSIRDRGGLHQPQHF
TGTGCCAGTAGTATACGGGACAGGGGCGGCCTCCATCAGCCCCAGCATTTT
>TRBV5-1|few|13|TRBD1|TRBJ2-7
CASRGQGGYEQYF
TGCGCCAGCAGAGGACAGGGGGGCTACGAGCAGTACTTC
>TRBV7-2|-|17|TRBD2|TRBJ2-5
CASSGPTSGGTYETQYF
TGTGCCAGCAGCGGCCCGACTAGCGGAGGCACTTACGAGACCCAGTACTTC
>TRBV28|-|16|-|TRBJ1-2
CASSWWGAKAVKGYTF
TGTGCCAGCAGTTGGTGGGGGGCGAAAGCGGTAAAGGGCTACACCTTC
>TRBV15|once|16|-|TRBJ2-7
CATSRDPQTESYEQYF
TGTGCCACCAGCAGAGATCCGCAGACAGAATCCTACGAGCAGTACTTC
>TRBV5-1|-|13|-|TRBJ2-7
CASSLDMAGEQYF
TGCGCCAGCAGCTTGGACATGGCCGGCGAGCAGTACTTC
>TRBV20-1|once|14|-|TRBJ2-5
CSASEGVGGQTQYF
TGCAGTGCTAGTGAGGGCGTCGGGGGGCAGACCCAGTACTTC
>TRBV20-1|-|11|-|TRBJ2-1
CSASSDNEQFF
TGCAGTGCTTCTAGCGACAATGAGCAGTTCTTC
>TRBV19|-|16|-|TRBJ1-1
CASDGGRGTWNTEAFF
TGTGCCAGTGACGGGGGGCGCGGGACTTGGAACACTGAAGCTTTCTTT
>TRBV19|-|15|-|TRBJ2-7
CASSTGGINSYEQYF
TGTGCCAGTAGTACTGGGGGGATAAACTCCTACGAGCAGTACTTC
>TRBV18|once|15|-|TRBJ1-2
CASSPDSEINYGYTF
TGTGCCAGCTCACCGGACAGCGAAATTAACTATGGCTACACCTTC
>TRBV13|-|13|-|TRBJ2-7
CASSFGSSYEQYF
TGTGCCAGCAGCTTCGGGAGCTCCTACGAGCAGTACTTC
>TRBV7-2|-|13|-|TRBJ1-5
CASSLGRDQPQHF
TGTGCCAGCAGCTTAGGCAGGGATCAGCCCCAGCATTTT
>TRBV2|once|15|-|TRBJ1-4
CASSVDEGVNEKLFF
TGTGCCAGCAGTGTTGATGAGGGGGTTAATGAAAAACTGTTTTTT
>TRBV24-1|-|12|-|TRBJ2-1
CATGRSWDEQFF
TGTGCCACCGGCCGTTCTTGGGATGAGCAGTTCTTC
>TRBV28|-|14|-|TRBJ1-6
CASSLWQGDSPLHF
TGTGCCAGCAGTTTATGGCAGGGCGATTCACCCCTCCACTTT
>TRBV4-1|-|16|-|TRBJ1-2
CASSQQWTEANYGYTF
TGCGCCAGCAGCCAACAATGGACAGAAGCTAACTATGGCTACACCTTC
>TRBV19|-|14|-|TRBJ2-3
CASSIGGVGDTQYF
TGTGCCAGTAGTATAGGAGGGGTGGGAGATACGCAGTATTTT
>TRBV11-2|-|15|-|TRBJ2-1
CASSLDVGHLNEQFF
TGTGCCAGCAGCTTAGATGTGGGACACCTCAATGAGCAGTTCTTC
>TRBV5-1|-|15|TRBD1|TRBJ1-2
CASSLKTGRNYGYTF
TGCGCCAGCAGCTTGAAGACAGGGAGGAACTATGGCTACACCTTC
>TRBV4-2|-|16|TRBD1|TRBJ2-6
CASSRAGGSGANVLTF
TGTGCCAGCAGCCGCGCAGGGGGCTCTGGGGCCAACGTCCTGACTTTC
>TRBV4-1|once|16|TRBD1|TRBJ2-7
CASSPLAGTGSGEQYF
TGCGCCAGCAGCCCCTTAGCCGGGACAGGGTCAGGGGAGCAGTACTTC
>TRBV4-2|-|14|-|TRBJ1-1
CASTPLGMNTEAFF
TGTGCCAGCACCCCATTAGGGATGAACACTGAAGCTTTCTTT
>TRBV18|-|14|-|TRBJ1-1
CASSPGDKNTEAFF
TGTGCCAGCTCACCTGGGGATAAGAACACTGAAGCTTTCTTT
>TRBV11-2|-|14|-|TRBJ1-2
CASSHVSSNYGYTF
TGTGCCAGCAGTCACGTAAGCTCTAACTATGGCTACACCTTC
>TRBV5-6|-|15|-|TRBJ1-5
CASSLRGKSNQPQHF
TGTGCCAGCAGCTTGAGGGGGAAGAGCAATCAGCCCCAGCATTTT
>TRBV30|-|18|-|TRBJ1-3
CAWSRIHRQFSSGNTIYF
TGTGCCTGGAGTCGTATACATAGACAGTTCAGCTCTGGAAACACCATATATTTT
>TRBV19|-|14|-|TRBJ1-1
CASSKAEPNTEAFF
TGTGCCAGTAGTAAGGCAGAACCGAACACTGAAGCTTTCTTT
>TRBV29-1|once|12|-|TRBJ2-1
CSVVSGRNEQFF
TGCAGCGTTGTTAGCGGTCGCAATGAGCAGTTCTTC